This T cell receptor beta chain was captured in a study of T cells in Graves' hyperthyroidism and ophthalmopathy. Trimming took 1 base from V and 3 from J, leaving 9 bases between them. The germline V gene has CDR1 PRHDT and CDR2 FYEKMQ (reference sequence). This CDR3 region has 14 residues. It was RNA transcripts that yielded the amplified TCR beta CDR3 regions. First-round RT-PCR targeting the TCR CDR3 was performed with the HTBI primer set. TCRdb reprocessed the multiplex PCR reads with MiXCR, giving one entry per CDR3 protein. Of about 710,000 distinct CDR3 sequences listed, around 17% were seen once; the top ten hold under 10%. This clonotype was seen ten or more times.

The sample consisted of blood. The V and J genes are TRBV13 and TRBJ1-1; no clear D. This receptor was taken from a man between 18 and 35 years old with Graves' hyperthyroidism. CDR3 amino acids: CASSLDPGDTEAFF. The CDR3 DNA follows: TGTGCCAGCAGCTTAGACCCGGGAGACACTGAAGCTTTCTTT.